The T cell receptor beta chain under discussion was sequenced for a study of blood T cell repertoires in COVID-19. This table comes from immunoSEQ multiplex PCR, and its TCRdb copy is limited to in-frame clones, with some not included. The sample carries a few hundred thousand clones, roughly 80% recorded once. Trimming at V came to 0 bases and at J to 7 bases, leaving 8 bases not matched to a gene. The length of the CDR3 is 15 residues. CDR1 and CDR2 (germline): GTSNPN, SVGIG (reference sequence). This receptor was taken from a human donor with acute or convalescent COVID-19. The donor label of this sample is uncertain. Sequencing was performed on peripheral blood. This chain uses TRBV30 with TRBJ1-5; 8 positions agree with TRBD1. The CDR3 protein is CAWSVGQGSGQPQHF. The CDR3 nucleotides read TGTGCCTGGAGTGTAGGACAGGGTAGCGGGCAGCCCCAGCATTTT.